The 30 T cell receptor beta chains reported below all come from one sample, sequenced in a study of T cells in Graves' hyperthyroidism and ophthalmopathy. The CDR3 regions of TCR beta were amplified from RNA transcripts. The TCR CDR3 was amplified in a first-round RT-PCR using the HTBI primer set. One entry per CDR3 protein results from TCRdb running MiXCR on the multiplex PCR reads. Among approximately 720,000 distinct CDR3 sequences listed, approximately 18% were seen once. Sequencing was done on a sample of blood. The receptors here all came from a woman between 45 and 65 years old with Graves' hyperthyroidism that later progressed to Graves' ophthalmopathy.

This clonotype appeared many times. The gene calls are TRBV11-2 and TRBJ2-3; D is ambiguous. Germline values: CDR1 SGHAT, CDR2 FQNNGV. This CDR3 spans 18 amino acids. The V and J ends lost 6 bases and 7 bases respectively, with 29 bases between them. CDR3 in amino acids: CASRSLGMGPWISNTQYF. In DNA form, the CDR3 reads TGTGCCAGCAGAAGCTTAGGAATGGGCCCCTGGATCTCTAATACGCAGTATTTT.

This clonotype came up a few times. The chain is built from TRBV6-5 and TRBJ1-1; no firm D call. The CDR3 loop spans 13 amino acids. Trimming pared 3 bases from V and 3 bases from J, leaving 8 bases between. CDR1 is MNHEY and CDR2 is SVGAGI in the germline V gene. CDR3 sequence: CASSYPGYTEAFF. CDR3 DNA: TGTGCCAGCAGTTATCCGGGGTACACTGAAGCTTTCTTT.

This clonotype appeared many times. J is TRBJ2-5 and V is TRBV11-2; 10 nucleotides match TRBD2. There are 17 residues in the CDR3. The germline V gene encodes CDR1 SGHAT and CDR2 FQNNGV. The ends lost 1 base at V and 6 bases at J; junction bases unmatched: 11. CDR3 amino acids: CASSLAPTSGVGKTQYF. CDR3 nucleotides: TGTGCCAGCAGCTTAGCCCCCACTAGCGGGGTCGGCAAGACCCAGTACTTC.

The chain carries TRBV12-3 or TRBV12-4 and TRBJ1-2; 8 nucleotides agree with TRBD1. The CDR3 extends over 14 amino acids. V trimming: 6 bases; J trimming: 4 bases; junction bases outside the gene matches: 7. The CDR3 reads CASRSGTGSYGYTF. CDR3 DNA: TGTGCCAGCAGGTCCGGGACAGGATCCTATGGCTACACCTTC.

Turning to this clonotype: A much larger clonotype is one base distant, so this may be a read error. The chain couples TRBV20-1 to TRBJ2-2, with D perhaps given as TRBD1 or TRBD2 (5 bases each). Between the trimmed V and J ends, which lost 5 bases and 10 bases, there was a span of 17 bases. This CDR3 has 13 residues. Germline V CDR1 and CDR2: DFQATT, SNEGSKA (reference sequence). The CDR3 DNA sequence: TGCAGTGCTCACACCGAGGGGTTTGTGGAGCTGTTTTTT. Amino acid sequence: CSAHTEGFVELFF.

Ten or more counts support this clonotype. This chain connects TRBV3-1 to TRBJ2-2; a weak D match, TRBD2 (6 bases). Trimming left V 1 base short and J 6 bases short, with 9 bases between. Germline V gene data show CDR1 as LGHDT and CDR2 as YNNKEL (reference sequence). This CDR3 spans 14 amino acids. The CDR3 spells CASSQVRRAGELFF. CDR3 DNA: TGTGCCAGCAGCCAAGTAAGGAGGGCCGGGGAGCTGTTTTTT.

The chain employs TRBV7-2 and TRBJ1-1; D ambiguous. The V gene's germline CDR1 is SGHTA and CDR2 FQGNSA. The CDR3 spans 12 residues. V dropped 1 base and J dropped 10 bases, with 10 bases sitting between them. The CDR3 bases are TGTGCCAGCAGCTTAGTGTTCTACGGAGCTTTCTTT. It specifies CASSLVFYGAFF.

The chain carries TRBV6-1 and TRBJ2-5, with D tentatively TRBD2 (7 bases). The CDR3 contains 14 residues. Trimming removed 0 bases at V and 4 bases at J, with 9 bases between. Germline V gene sequence: CDR1 MNHNS, CDR2 SASEGT. The CDR3 spells CASSEAGGGETQYF. The CDR3 nucleotides read TGTGCCAGCAGTGAAGCGGGAGGGGGAGAGACCCAGTACTTC.

This clonotype appeared many times. The rearrangement links TRBV30 to TRBJ2-7; TRBD1 matches 12 bases. The V gene end was trimmed by 4 bases and the J gene end by 4 bases; junction bases not matched to a gene: 5. The CDR3 is made up of 14 amino acids. Germline lookup yields CDR1 GTSNPN and CDR2 SVGIG (reference sequence). The CDR3 DNA is TGTGCCTGGACCGGGACAGGGGGCAGGTACGAGCAGTACTTC. Translated: CAWTGTGGRYEQYF.

This clonotype was counted ten times or more. The chain couples TRBV12-3 or TRBV12-4 to TRBJ1-5; D uncertain. This CDR3 has 14 amino acids. V lost 1 base and J lost 5, with 9 bases in between. In DNA form, the CDR3 reads TGTGCCAGCAGTTTAGAGGTAGGGTATCAGCCCCAGCATTTT. Its translation: CASSLEVGYQPQHF.

This clonotype was seen a few times. In DNA form, the CDR3 reads TGTGCCTGGAGAGGGGGTGCCACGGAGACCCAGTACTTC. It yields the protein CAWRGGATETQYF. This rearrangement joins TRBV30 to TRBJ2-5; perhaps TRBD1 as D (6 bases). The CDR3 has 13 amino acids. V lost 3 bases, J lost 5 bases, and 13 bases lay in between. CDR1 and CDR2 from the germline V gene are GTSNPN and SVGIG (reference sequence).

To note about this clonotype: Germline is not matched at one junction end, which may reflect a read error. This rearrangement joins TRBV7-9 to TRBJ1-4; no clear D. CDR1 and CDR2 from the germline V gene are SEHNR and FQNEAQ (reference sequence). The length of the CDR3 is 12 residues. The CDR3: CASSLGRERLFF. In DNA, the CDR3 is TGTGCCAGCAGCTTAGGACGGGAAAGACTGTTTTTT.

Many counts were recorded for this clonotype. J is TRBJ2-1 and V is TRBV7-9; 10 nucleotides match TRBD2. J gave up 8 bases and V 5 bases, and 12 bases lay outside the gene matches. The germline V gene encodes CDR1 SEHNR and CDR2 FQNEAQ (reference sequence). This CDR3 is built from 16 residues. The CDR3 coding sequence is TGTGCCAGCAGCAAGGGTAGCGGGGGGTCTTCCCATGAGCAGTTCTTC. Encoded protein: CASSKGSGGSSHEQFF.

This clonotype showed up many times. The rearrangement uses TRBV3-1 and TRBJ2-1; 13 bases fit TRBD2. J gave up 9 bases and V 4 bases, and 9 bases lay outside the gene matches. The CDR3 is 16 residues long. Germline CDR1 is LGHDT and CDR2 is YNNKEL (reference sequence). CDR3 sequence (DNA): TGTGCCAGCAGCCCCGGACTAGCGGGGGCGAGGAGTGAGCAGTTCTTC. It translates to CASSPGLAGARSEQFF.

This clonotype was seen repeatedly, ten times or more. J is TRBJ2-7 and V is TRBV11-2, with D possibly matching TRBD1 (6 bases). The CDR3 covers 15 residues. Germline CDR1 reads SGHAT; CDR2 reads FQNNGV. Trimming removed 3 bases from V and 2 bases from J, with 14 bases in between. CDR3 residues: CASSFAGTLTYEQYF. The CDR3 coding sequence is TGTGCCAGCAGCTTCGCCGGGACACTTACCTACGAGCAGTACTTC.

CDR3 amino acids: CASSVARAVDKFYYGYTF. CDR3 DNA: TGTGCCAGCAGCGTAGCTCGAGCCGTGGATAAATTCTATTATGGCTACACCTTC. This sequence joins TRBV9 and TRBJ1-2, with D hard to call. The V end lost 0 bases, the J end lost 5 bases, and 23 bases lay between the germline ends. The CDR3 sequence is 18 residues long. The germline gives CDR1 SGDLS, CDR2 YYNGEE. Using reference TRBV9 and TRBJ1-2 for the parts outside the CDR3, the full variable domain is DSGVTQTPKHLITATGQRVTLRCSPRSGDLSVYWYQQSLDQGLQFLIQYYNGEERAKGNILERFSAQQFPDLHSELNLSSLELGDSALYFCASSVARAVDKFYYGYTFGSGTRLTVV.

The sample holds a few counts of this clonotype. The rearrangement joins TRBV19 to TRBJ1-2, with D perhaps matching TRBD1 (6 bases). Trimming removed 5 bases from V and 2 bases from J, with 12 bases in between. Germline lookup yields CDR1 LNHDA and CDR2 SQIVND (reference sequence). The CDR3 covers 14 residues. For the CDR3, the DNA is TGTGCCAGTAGTGCGCACAGGGCCAACTATGGCTACACCTTC. Translation: CASSAHRANYGYTF.

This clonotype was counted many times. The chain is built from TRBV20-1 and TRBJ2-7; D ambiguous. Deletions cut 8 bases from V and 2 bases from J, with 13 bases between. Germline assignment: CDR1 DFQATT and CDR2 SNEGSKA (reference sequence). The CDR3 consists of 12 residues. The CDR3 is CSTLPGAYEQYF. CDR3 bases: TGCAGTACTCTACCCGGAGCCTACGAGCAGTACTTC.

With regard to this clonotype: A much bigger clone sits one base away, suggesting this may be a read error. The chain combines TRBV18 with TRBJ1-1; D perhaps matches TRBD1 (6 bases). Looked up from germline, CDR1 is KGHSH and CDR2 is LQKENI. V lost 0 bases and J lost 5, with 13 bases in between. The CDR3 length is 15 residues. Written as DNA, the CDR3 is TGTGCCAGCTCACCACCGAATCAGGGGCAAACTGAAGCTTTCTTT. Translated: CASSPPNQGQTEAFF.

The chain couples TRBV29-1 to TRBJ1-3; a weak D match, TRBD1 (6 bases). The V gene lost 2 bases and the J gene lost 3 bases, with 8 bases spanning the gap. Looked up from germline, CDR1 is SQVTM and CDR2 is ANQGSEA. This CDR3 is 13 amino acids long. The CDR3 DNA reads TGCAGCGTTGAACAGGGGTATGGAAACACCATATATTTT. This translates into CSVEQGYGNTIYF.

This clonotype was recorded at least ten times. J is TRBJ1-1 and V is TRBV6-1, with D perhaps TRBD1 (6 bases). The CDR3 length is 13 residues. Germline CDR1 MNHNS, CDR2 SASEGT. Trimming stripped 8 bases from V and 0 bases from J, with 10 bases between. CDR3 in amino acids: CASARTVNTEAFF. The CDR3 bases are TGTGCCAGCGCTAGGACAGTGAACACTGAAGCTTTCTTT.

The V gene is TRBV6-1, the J gene TRBJ1-1; 8 nucleotides line up with TRBD1. CDR3 length: 12 residues. V was clipped by 9 bases and J by 5 bases; unmatched bases: 5. Germline CDR1 is MNHNS and CDR2 is SASEGT. CDR3 bases: TGTGCCAGTGGACAGGGACGGACTGAAGCTTTCTTT. As protein: CASGQGRTEAFF.

The chain is built from TRBV29-1 and TRBJ1-4, with D possibly matching TRBD1 (6 bases). CDR3 length: 14 residues. Germline-derived CDR1 and CDR2 are SQVTM and ANQGSEA. The V end was cut by 3 bases, the J end by 7 bases, with 15 bases between. This chain's CDR3 is CSVDGGQGFEKLFF. For the CDR3, the DNA is TGCAGCGTTGATGGTGGCCAGGGGTTTGAAAAACTGTTTTTT.

This sequence joins TRBV5-6 and TRBJ2-7; TRBD2 aligns across 10 bases. Germline values: CDR1 SGHDT, CDR2 YYEEEE. The V gene end was trimmed by 0 bases and the J gene end by 6 bases; junction bases not matched to a gene: 9. The CDR3 runs 16 residues. CDR3 sequence reads: CASSLVPAGGPSEQYF. CDR3 bases: TGTGCCAGCAGCTTGGTGCCAGCGGGGGGGCCAAGCGAGCAGTACTTC. The whole variable domain, filled in from reference TRBV5-6 and TRBJ2-7, reads DAGVTQSPTHLIKTRGQQVTLRCSPKSGHDTVSWYQQALGQGPQFIFQYYEEEERQRGNFPDRFSGHQFPNYSSELNVNALLLGDSALYLCASSLVPAGGPSEQYFGPGTRLTVT.

There are many counts of this clonotype. This rearrangement joins TRBV2 to TRBJ1-5; no definite D call. The CDR3 sequence is 14 residues long. Germline V gene data show CDR1 as SNHLY and CDR2 as FYNNEI. Trimming removed 7 bases from V and 0 bases from J, with 10 bases in between. This CDR3 is CASTREYSNQPQHF. DNA for the CDR3: TGTGCCAGCACCAGAGAATATAGCAATCAGCCCCAGCATTTT. Complete variable domain (other parts from reference TRBV2 and TRBJ1-5): EPEVTQTPSHQVTQMGQEVILRCVPISNHLYFYWYRQILGQKVEFLVSFYNNEISEKSEIFDDQFSVERPDGSNFTLKIRSTKLEDSAMYFCASTREYSNQPQHFGDGTRLSIL.

This clonotype has at least ten counts. The chain joins TRBV5-5 to TRBJ2-3; 11 positions match TRBD2. Trimming at V came to 4 bases and at J to 2 bases, leaving 9 bases not matched to a gene. Germline CDR1 reads SGHKS; CDR2 reads YYEKEE (reference sequence). CDR3 length equals 17 residues. The CDR3 bases are TGTGCCAGCAGCCATACCCTAGCGGGGGGCTACACAGATACGCAGTATTTT. Translating gives CASSHTLAGGYTDTQYF. The entire variable domain, with the rest obtained from reference TRBV5-5 and TRBJ2-3, is as follows: DAGVTQSPTHLIKTRGQQVTLRCSPISGHKSVSWYQQVLGQGPQFIFQYYEKEERGRGNFPDRFSARQFPNYSSELNVNALLLGDSALYLCASSHTLAGGYTDTQYFGPGTRLTVL.

In DNA form, the CDR3 reads TGTGCCAGCAGTTTTGGGGGGGGGCGGGGGAACGGCTACACCTTC. Protein sequence: CASSFGGGRGNGYTF. V is TRBV12-3 or TRBV12-4 and J is TRBJ1-2, with D perhaps matching TRBD1 (6 bases). The CDR3 contains 15 residues. Trimming left V 3 bases short and J 8 bases short, with 19 bases between.

J is TRBJ2-3 and V is TRBV9; D is unresolved. CDR3 size: 15 residues. The germline V gene encodes CDR1 SGDLS and CDR2 YYNGEE. V was pared by 1 base and J by 4 bases, with 13 bases between. The CDR3 reads CASSVFSSSADTQYF. The CDR3 DNA is TGTGCCAGCAGCGTATTTAGTTCGAGTGCAGATACGCAGTATTTT.

V gene TRBV5-1 combines with J gene TRBJ1-1, with D perhaps TRBD1 (5 bases). The CDR3 has 15 amino acids. Germline V gives CDR1 SGHRS, CDR2 YFSETQ. Trimming took 2 bases from V and 2 from J, leaving 13 bases between them. As DNA, the CDR3 is TGCGCCAGCAGCTTTCTCGACAGTTATAACACTGAAGCTTTCTTT. This sequence encodes CASSFLDSYNTEAFF.

CDR3 loop: CASRTPGHNEQFF. The CDR3 region has the DNA TGCGCCAGCCGAACCCCGGGACACAATGAGCAGTTCTTC. The rearrangement uses TRBV5-1 and TRBJ2-1, with D tentatively TRBD1 or TRBD2 (5 bases each). Germline assignment: CDR1 SGHRS and CDR2 YFSETQ. The CDR3 length is 13 residues. V lost 7 bases to trimming and J lost 5 bases, with 13 bases between them.